This record looks at one T cell receptor beta chain sequence and its context. This entry comes from a study of blood T cell repertoires in COVID-19. At the level of the study: Acute-phase and convalescent COVID-19 samples originated in the United States, Italy and Spain. T cells, B-cell-depleted T cells, or PBMCs provided the cDNA or gDNA that served as material.

Per the study methods: Scientists estimated how many nucleated cells there were by amplifying reference gene primers. Clones were read by immunoSEQ multiplex PCR, and TCRdb kept only the in-frame ones, dropping some. From that table come the V and J calls and clone size; the DNA was used to work out D and trimming. The table shows 260,000 or so clones, with 70% to 90% occurring only once. This CDR3 has 17 residues. The V and J ends lost 4 bases and 0 bases respectively, with 17 bases between them. Germline CDR1 SGHDT, CDR2 YYEEEE. The rearrangement links TRBV5-6 to TRBJ1-3; no definite D call. This sequence originates from a man aged 18 to 29 with active or convalescent COVID-19. The sample was peripheral blood. The CDR3 bases are TGTGCCAGCAGCCCCGTGGGAGCTGACTACTCTGGAAACACCATATATTTT. It codes for CASSPVGADYSGNTIYF. Filled out from reference TRBV5-6 and TRBJ1-3, the complete variable domain reads DAGVTQSPTHLIKTRGQQVTLRCSPKSGHDTVSWYQQALGQGPQFIFQYYEEEERQRGNFPDRFSGHQFPNYSSELNVNALLLGDSALYLCASSPVGADYSGNTIYFGEGSWLTVV.